Below, one TCR beta chain is given with its context. This specimen comes from a study of blood T cells in healthy people across ages. A second about 7 to 12 cycle PCR used barcoded and J-beta primers. Tags on each cDNA molecule came from a template-switch adaptor with 12 random nucleotides. TCRdb reanalysed the 5' RACE reads using MiXCR and keeps one entry per CDR3 protein. The sample has some 1,000,000 distinct CDR3 sequences, under 30% seen once. These records were also assigned to another study, of T cells of mothers and their children. That publication notes: Mothers and children who were related shared slightly more overlap than unrelated pairs, but not significantly more.

This sequence originates from a girl aged 2 to 9 in good health. Source material: blood.

This CDR3 reads CASSQTGTVSTF. The CDR3 nucleotides are TGTGCCAGCAGTCAAACCGGGACAGTAAGCACCTTC. The rearrangement joins TRBV27 to TRBJ1-2; 7 nucleotides match TRBD1. Germline loops: CDR1 MNHEY, CDR2 SMNVEV (reference sequence). V lost 5 bases to trimming and J lost 13 bases; unmatched junction nucleotides: 10. This CDR3 comprises 12 residues.